A single sample is the source of the 2 T cell receptor beta chains below, sequenced in a study of beta chain features in type 1 diabetes. The investigators reverse transcribed all of the isolated RNA, so they sequenced expressed TCRB transcripts. TCRdb's copy holds only in-frame clones and misses some; the assay was immunoSEQ multiplex PCR. The sample includes 350,000 to 450,000 clones, roughly 14% seen only once; the top ten take roughly 0.035%. The sample taken for sequencing was naive CD4+ T cells from blood. The receptors here all came from a man aged 30 to 45 in good health.

This clone has ten or more counts. At one end the junction does not follow the germline gene, possibly because of a read error. The chain joins TRBV29-1 to TRBJ2-1; 13 bases map to TRBD2. The CDR3 contains 14 residues. In germline, CDR1 is SQVTM, CDR2 ANQGSEA. CDR3 sequence (DNA): TGCAGCGGGGGACTAGCGGGACCCTACAGTGAGCAGTTCTTC. Its translation: CSGGLAGPYSEQFF.

The gene calls are TRBV4-1 and TRBJ2-7; the D is unclear. Looked up from germline, CDR1 is MGHRA and CDR2 is YSYEKL. V was clipped by 1 base and J by 0 bases, with 7 bases between them. CDR3 length equals 14 residues. In DNA form, the CDR3 reads TGCGCCAGCAGCCAAGTTCCCCGCTCCTACGAGCAGTACTTC. This sequence encodes CASSQVPRSYEQYF.